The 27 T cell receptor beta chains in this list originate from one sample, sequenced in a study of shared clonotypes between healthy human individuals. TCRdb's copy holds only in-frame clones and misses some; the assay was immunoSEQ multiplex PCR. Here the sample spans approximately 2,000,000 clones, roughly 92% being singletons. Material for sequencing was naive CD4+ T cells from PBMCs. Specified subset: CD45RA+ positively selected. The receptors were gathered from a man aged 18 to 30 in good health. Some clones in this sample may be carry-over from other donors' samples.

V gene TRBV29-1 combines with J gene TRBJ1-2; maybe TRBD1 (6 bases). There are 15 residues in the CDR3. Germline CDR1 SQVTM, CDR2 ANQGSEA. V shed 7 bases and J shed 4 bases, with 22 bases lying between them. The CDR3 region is CSEQGMGAVGYGYTF. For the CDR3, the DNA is TGCAGCGAACAGGGCATGGGGGCGGTTGGCTATGGCTACACCTTC.

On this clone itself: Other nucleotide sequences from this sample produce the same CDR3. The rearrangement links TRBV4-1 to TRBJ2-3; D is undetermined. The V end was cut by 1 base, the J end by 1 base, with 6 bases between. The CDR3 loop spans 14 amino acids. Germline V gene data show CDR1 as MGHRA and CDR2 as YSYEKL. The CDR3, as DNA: TGCGCCAGCAGCCAAGCCCAAGGCACAGATACGCAGTATTTT. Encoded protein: CASSQAQGTDTQYF.

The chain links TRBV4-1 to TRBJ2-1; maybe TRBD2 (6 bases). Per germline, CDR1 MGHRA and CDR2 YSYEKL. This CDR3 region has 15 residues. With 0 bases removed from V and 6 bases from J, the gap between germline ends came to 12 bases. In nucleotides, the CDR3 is TGCGCCAGCAGCCAAGAACAGCGGGTGGGCAATGAGCAGTTCTTC. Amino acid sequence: CASSQEQRVGNEQFF.

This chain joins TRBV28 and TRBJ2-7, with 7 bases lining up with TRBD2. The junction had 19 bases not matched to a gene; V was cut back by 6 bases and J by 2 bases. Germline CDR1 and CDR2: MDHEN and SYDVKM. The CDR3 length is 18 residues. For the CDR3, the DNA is TGTGCCAGCAGGCCCCAAAACTTCTGGGCGGGAGAACCCTACGAGCAGTACTTC. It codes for CASRPQNFWAGEPYEQYF.

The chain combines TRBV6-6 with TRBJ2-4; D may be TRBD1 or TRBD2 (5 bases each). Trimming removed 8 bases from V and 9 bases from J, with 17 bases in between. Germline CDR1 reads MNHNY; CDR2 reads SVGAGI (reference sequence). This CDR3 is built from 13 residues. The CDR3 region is CASATGTAGIQYF. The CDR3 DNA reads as TGTGCCAGCGCCACCGGGACGGCGGGCATTCAGTACTTC.

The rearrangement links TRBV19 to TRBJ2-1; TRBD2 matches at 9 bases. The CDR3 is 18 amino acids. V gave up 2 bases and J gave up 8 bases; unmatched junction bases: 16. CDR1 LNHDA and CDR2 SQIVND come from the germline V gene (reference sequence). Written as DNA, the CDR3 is TGTGCCAGTAGTATATATGGCAGGGGGGGACTAGCTGTCGATGAGCAGTTCTTC. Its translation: CASSIYGRGGLAVDEQFF.

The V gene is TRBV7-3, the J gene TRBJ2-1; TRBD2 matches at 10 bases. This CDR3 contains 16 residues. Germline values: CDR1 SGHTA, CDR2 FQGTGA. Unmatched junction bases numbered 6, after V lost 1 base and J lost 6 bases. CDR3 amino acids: CASSLRSSGSVNEQFF. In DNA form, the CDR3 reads TGTGCCAGCAGCTTAAGATCTAGCGGGAGTGTCAATGAGCAGTTCTTC.

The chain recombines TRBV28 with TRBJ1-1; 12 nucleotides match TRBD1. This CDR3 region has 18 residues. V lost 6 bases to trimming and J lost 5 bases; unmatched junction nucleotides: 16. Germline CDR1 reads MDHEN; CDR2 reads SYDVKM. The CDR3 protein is CASSSPRGTGGGRTEAFF. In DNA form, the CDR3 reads TGTGCCAGCAGCTCCCCCCGTGGGACAGGGGGCGGGCGGACTGAAGCTTTCTTT.

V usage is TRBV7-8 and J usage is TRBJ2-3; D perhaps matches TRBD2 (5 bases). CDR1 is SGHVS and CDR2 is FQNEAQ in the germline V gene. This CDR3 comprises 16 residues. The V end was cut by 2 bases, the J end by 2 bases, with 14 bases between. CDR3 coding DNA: TGTGCCAGCAGCTTACTTTCTTACCGGGACACAGATACGCAGTATTTT. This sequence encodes CASSLLSYRDTDTQYF.

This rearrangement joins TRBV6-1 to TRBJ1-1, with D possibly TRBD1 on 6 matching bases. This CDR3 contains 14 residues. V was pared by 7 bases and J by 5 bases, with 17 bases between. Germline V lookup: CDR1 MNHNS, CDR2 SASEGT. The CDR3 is CASTLGGAGTEAFF. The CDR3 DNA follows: TGTGCCAGCACTTTAGGGGGGGCTGGTACTGAAGCTTTCTTT.

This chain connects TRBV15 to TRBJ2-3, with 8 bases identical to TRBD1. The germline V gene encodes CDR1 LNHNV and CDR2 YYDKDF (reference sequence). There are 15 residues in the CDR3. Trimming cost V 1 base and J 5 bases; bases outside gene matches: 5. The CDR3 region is CATSRGRGRGDTQYF. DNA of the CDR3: TGTGCCACCAGCAGAGGCAGGGGGCGCGGAGATACGCAGTATTTT. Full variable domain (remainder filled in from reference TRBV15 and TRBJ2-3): DAMVIQNPRYQVTQFGKPVTLSCSQTLNHNVMYWYQQKSSQAPKLLFHYYDKDFNNEADTPDNFQSRRPNTSFCFLDIRSPGLGDTAMYLCATSRGRGRGDTQYFGPGTRLTVL.

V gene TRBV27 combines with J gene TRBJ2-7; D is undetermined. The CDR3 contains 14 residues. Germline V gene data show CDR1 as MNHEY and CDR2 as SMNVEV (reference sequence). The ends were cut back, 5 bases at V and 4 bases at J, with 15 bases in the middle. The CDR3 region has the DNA TGTGCCAGCAGTCGACCACCCGGATTATACGAGCAGTACTTC. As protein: CASSRPPGLYEQYF.

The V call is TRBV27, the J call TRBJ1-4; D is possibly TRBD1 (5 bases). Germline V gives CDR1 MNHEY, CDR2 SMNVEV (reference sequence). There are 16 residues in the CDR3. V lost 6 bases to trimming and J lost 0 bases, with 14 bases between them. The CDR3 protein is CASSLFRETTNEKLFF. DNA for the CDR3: TGTGCCAGCAGCCTCTTCAGGGAAACAACTAATGAAAAACTGTTTTTT.

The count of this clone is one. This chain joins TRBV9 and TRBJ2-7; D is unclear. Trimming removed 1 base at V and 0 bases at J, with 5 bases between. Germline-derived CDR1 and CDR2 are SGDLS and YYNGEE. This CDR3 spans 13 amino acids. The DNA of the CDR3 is TGTGCCAGCAGCGTATCGAGCTCCTACGAGCAGTACTTC. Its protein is CASSVSSSYEQYF.

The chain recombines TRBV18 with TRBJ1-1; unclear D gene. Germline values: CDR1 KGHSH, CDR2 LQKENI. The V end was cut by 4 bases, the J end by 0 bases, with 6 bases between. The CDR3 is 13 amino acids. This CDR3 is CASSLSVNTEAFF. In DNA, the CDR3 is TGTGCCAGCTCACTGTCGGTGAACACTGAAGCTTTCTTT.

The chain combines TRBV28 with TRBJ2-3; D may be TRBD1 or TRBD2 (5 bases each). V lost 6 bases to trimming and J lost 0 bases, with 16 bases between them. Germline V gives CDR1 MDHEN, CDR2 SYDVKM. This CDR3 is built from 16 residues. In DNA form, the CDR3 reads TGTGCCAGCAGCCAGAGGGGCGGATATAGCACAGATACGCAGTATTTT. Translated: CASSQRGGYSTDTQYF.

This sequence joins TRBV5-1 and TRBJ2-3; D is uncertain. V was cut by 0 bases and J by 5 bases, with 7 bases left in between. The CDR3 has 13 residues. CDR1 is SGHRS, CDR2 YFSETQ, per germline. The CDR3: CASSLEIVDTQYF. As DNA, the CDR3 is TGCGCCAGCAGCTTGGAGATAGTAGATACGCAGTATTTT.

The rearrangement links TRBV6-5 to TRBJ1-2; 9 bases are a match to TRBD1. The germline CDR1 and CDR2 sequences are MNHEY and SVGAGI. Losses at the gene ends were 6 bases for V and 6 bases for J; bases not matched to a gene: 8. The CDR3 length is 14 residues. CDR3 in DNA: TGTGCCAGCAGCCGCTTCGGACAGGGGAATGGCTACACCTTC. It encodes CASSRFGQGNGYTF.

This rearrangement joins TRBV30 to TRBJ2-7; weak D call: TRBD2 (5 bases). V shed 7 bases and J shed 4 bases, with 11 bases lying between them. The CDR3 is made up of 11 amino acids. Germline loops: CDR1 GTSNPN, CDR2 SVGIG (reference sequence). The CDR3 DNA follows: TGTGCCTCCCTCGGGGTTTACGAGCAGTACTTC. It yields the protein CASLGVYEQYF.

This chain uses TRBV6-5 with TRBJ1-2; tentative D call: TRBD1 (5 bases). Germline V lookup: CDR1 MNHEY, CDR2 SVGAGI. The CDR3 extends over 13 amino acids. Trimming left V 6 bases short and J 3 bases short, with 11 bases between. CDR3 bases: TGTGCCAGCAGCCCGGGGCTTTACTATGGCTACACCTTC. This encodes CASSPGLYYGYTF.

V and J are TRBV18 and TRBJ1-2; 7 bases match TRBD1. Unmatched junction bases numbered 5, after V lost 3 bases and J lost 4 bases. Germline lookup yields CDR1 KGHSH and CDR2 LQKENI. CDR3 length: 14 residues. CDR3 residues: CASSPDRDAYGYTF. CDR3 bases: TGTGCCAGCTCACCCGACAGGGACGCCTATGGCTACACCTTC.

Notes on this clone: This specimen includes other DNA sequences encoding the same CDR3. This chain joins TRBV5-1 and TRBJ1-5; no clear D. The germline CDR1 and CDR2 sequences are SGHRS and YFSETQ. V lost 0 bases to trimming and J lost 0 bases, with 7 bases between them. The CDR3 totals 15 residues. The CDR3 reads CASSLDSGSNQPQHF. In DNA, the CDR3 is TGCGCCAGCAGCTTGGATTCGGGTAGCAATCAGCCCCAGCATTTT.

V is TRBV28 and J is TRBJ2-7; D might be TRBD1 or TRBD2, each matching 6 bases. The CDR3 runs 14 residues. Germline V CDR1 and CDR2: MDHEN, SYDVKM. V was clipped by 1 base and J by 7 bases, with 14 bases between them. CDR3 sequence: CASSLYGGLGEQYF. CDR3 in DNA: TGTGCCAGCAGTTTATACGGGGGCCTGGGGGAGCAGTACTTC.

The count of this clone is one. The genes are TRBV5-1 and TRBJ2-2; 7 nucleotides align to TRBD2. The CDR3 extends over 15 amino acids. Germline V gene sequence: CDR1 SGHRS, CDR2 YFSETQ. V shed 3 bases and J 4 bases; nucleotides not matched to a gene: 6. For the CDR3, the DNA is TGCGCCAGCAGCTCCGGACTAGTGGGCACCGGGGAGCTGTTTTTT. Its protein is CASSSGLVGTGELFF. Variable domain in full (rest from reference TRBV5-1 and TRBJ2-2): KAGVTQTPRYLIKTRGQQVTLSCSPISGHRSVSWYQQTPGQGLQFLFEYFSETQRNKGNFPGRFSGRQFSNSRSEMNVSTLELGDSALYLCASSSGLVGTGELFFGEGSRLTVL.

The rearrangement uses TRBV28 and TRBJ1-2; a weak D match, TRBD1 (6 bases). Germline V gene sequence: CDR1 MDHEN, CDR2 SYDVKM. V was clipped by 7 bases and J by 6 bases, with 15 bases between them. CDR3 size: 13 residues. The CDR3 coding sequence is TGTGCCAGCACCCTCGGGGGGGCAGATGGCTACACCTTC. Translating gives CASTLGGADGYTF.

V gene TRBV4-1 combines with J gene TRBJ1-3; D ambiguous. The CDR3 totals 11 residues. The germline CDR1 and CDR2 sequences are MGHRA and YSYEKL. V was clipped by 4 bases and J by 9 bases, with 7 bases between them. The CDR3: CASSRRGTIYF. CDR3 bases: TGCGCCAGCAGCCGCCGTGGCACCATATATTTT.

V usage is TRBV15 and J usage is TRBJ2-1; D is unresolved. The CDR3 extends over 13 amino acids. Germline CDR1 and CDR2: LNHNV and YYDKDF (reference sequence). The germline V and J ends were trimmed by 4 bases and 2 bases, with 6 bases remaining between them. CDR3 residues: CATSNTPYNEQFF. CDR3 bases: TGTGCCACCAGCAATACCCCCTACAATGAGCAGTTCTTC.